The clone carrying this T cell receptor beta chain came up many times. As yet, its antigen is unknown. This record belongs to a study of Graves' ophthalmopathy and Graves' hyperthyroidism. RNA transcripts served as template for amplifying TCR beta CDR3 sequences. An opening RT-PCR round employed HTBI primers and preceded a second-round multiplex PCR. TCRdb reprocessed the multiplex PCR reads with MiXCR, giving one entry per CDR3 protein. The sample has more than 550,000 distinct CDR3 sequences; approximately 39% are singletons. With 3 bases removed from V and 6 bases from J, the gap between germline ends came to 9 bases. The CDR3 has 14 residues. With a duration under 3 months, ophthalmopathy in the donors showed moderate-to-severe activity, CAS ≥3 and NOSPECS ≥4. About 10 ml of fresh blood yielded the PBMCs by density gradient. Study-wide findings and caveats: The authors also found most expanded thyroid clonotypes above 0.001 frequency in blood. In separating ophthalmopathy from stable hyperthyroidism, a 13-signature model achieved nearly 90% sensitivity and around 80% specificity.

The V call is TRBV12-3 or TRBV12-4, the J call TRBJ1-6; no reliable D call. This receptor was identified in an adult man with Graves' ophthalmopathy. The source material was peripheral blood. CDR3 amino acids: CASSFFRINSPLHF. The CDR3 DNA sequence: TGTGCCAGCAGTTTCTTCCGTATTAATTCACCCCTCCACTTT.